This T cell receptor (beta chain) was sequenced for a study of cytomegalovirus exposure and HLA in healthy donors. Whole-study context: A prior study identified roughly 110 million unique TCR beta sequences from around 180 million T cells.

Regarding donors, all were healthy bone marrow donors. Germline V gives CDR1 SGHTS, CDR2 YDEGEE. The V end lost 0 bases, the J end lost 4 bases, and 8 bases lay between the germline ends. CDR3 length equals 14 residues. The PCR used 60 Vbeta and 13 Jbeta primers. TCRdb's table, derived via immunoSEQ multiplex PCR, lists solely in-frame clones and lacks some. The table includes 160,000 or so clones, around 81% detected once. General study findings and limits: A link between a missense DCLRE1C variant and TCR beta V- and J-gene trimming emerged from a later analysis. Researchers reported that a few CMV-associated chains were confirmed in vitro as CMV antigen-specific.

The table lists this clone with a count of one. Its antigen is not known. Sequenced: PBMCs. V and J are TRBV5-8 and TRBJ1-5, with D tentatively TRBD1 (5 bases). This clonotype was obtained from a man aged 35 to 55 in good health and CMV-seronegative. CDR3 region: CASSLGQPNQPQHF. The CDR3 DNA is TGTGCCAGCAGCTTGGGACAGCCGAATCAGCCCCAGCATTTT.